This T cell receptor (beta chain) was sequenced during a study of CD8 T cells in Susac syndrome. About the study: Patients with Susac syndrome were therapy-naive, treated with corticosteroids, or treated with intravenous immunoglobulin alone when blood was collected. The study, taken as a whole, reports: Susac syndrome CD4+ T cell repertoires showed no clonal expansion.

Sequencing targeted TCR beta in T cells from blood (CD8+ and CD4+). With random hexamers, reverse transcription was performed on about 0.5 to 1 ug of RNA. TCRdb ran MiXCR on the immunoSEQ multiplex PCR reads and lists one entry per CDR3 protein. The sample lists about 210,000 distinct CDR3 sequences; about 94% were seen once. About this clonotype: Its antigen is undetermined.

The CDR3 length is 13 residues. The germline V gene encodes CDR1 SGHRS and CDR2 YFSETQ. The trim removed 2 bases at V and 3 bases at J, leaving 1 base unmatched. The rearrangement joins TRBV5-1 to TRBJ1-2, with 7 bases matching TRBD1. This clonotype was sampled from a human donor with Susac syndrome. Material: CD4+ T cells from PBMCs. CDR3 amino acids: CASSFGQDYGYTF. The DNA of the CDR3 is TGCGCCAGCAGCTTTGGACAGGACTATGGCTACACCTTC.